The 23 T cell receptor beta chains below come from one sample, sequenced in a study of Ad26.COV2.S vaccination and SARS-CoV-2 variants. TCRdb's table, derived via immunoSEQ multiplex PCR, lists solely in-frame clones and lacks some. The sample contains some 300,000 clones, around 84% of which appear only once. Treatment indicated: about 20 received Ad26.COV2.S at low or high dose, single or two shots; 5 received placebo; per-sample allocation not given. At day 63 after the first vaccine or placebo injection, samples were drawn. The sample in question was peripheral blood, obtained in a trial of Ad26.COV2.S vaccine versus placebo. Receptors were obtained from a person aged 18-60 years who received the Ad26.COV2.S COVID-19 vaccine or a placebo.

This clone was seen only once. The V and J genes are TRBV21-1 and TRBJ1-5. TRBV21-1 is termed a pseudogene. The CDR3 totals 14 residues. The CDR3 reads CASSKGGIHQPQHF. The CDR3 region has the DNA TGTGCCAGCAGCAAAGGGGGGATCCACCAGCCCCAGCATTTT.

This CDR3 is CASSQGLAGKTGELFF. The CDR3 DNA sequence: TGTGCCAGCAGTCAAGGACTAGCGGGTAAAACCGGGGAGCTGTTTTTT. The V and J genes are TRBV7-2 and TRBJ2-2, with 11 nucleotides matching TRBD2. This CDR3 contains 16 residues. Germline loops: CDR1 SGHTA, CDR2 FQGNSA. V lost 6 bases to trimming and J lost 5 bases; unmatched junction nucleotides: 8. Complete variable domain (other parts from reference TRBV7-2 and TRBJ2-2): GAGVSQSPSNKVTEKGKDVELRCDPISGHTALYWYRQSLGQGLEFLIYFQGNSAPDKSGLPSDRFSAERTGGSVSTLTIQRTQQEDSAVYLCASSQGLAGKTGELFFGEGSRLTVL.

This clone occurred a few times. The chain recombines TRBV5-1 with TRBJ2-7, with D possibly TRBD1 on 6 matching bases. The germline V gene encodes CDR1 SGHRS and CDR2 YFSETQ. V shed 0 bases and J shed 0 bases, with 13 bases lying between them. The CDR3 consists of 16 residues. The CDR3 sequence is CASSLGTDRFSYEQYF. CDR3 sequence (DNA): TGCGCCAGCAGCTTGGGGACGGACAGATTCTCCTACGAGCAGTACTTC. The entire variable domain, with the rest obtained from reference TRBV5-1 and TRBJ2-7, is as follows: KAGVTQTPRYLIKTRGQQVTLSCSPISGHRSVSWYQQTPGQGLQFLFEYFSETQRNKGNFPGRFSGRQFSNSRSEMNVSTLELGDSALYLCASSLGTDRFSYEQYFGPGTRLTVT.

The gene calls are TRBV6-1 and TRBJ1-1, with TRBD1 identical over 7 bases. This CDR3 has 12 amino acids. V shed 2 bases and J 7 bases; nucleotides not matched to a gene: 1. CDR1 and CDR2 from the germline V gene are MNHNS and SASEGT. This chain's CDR3 is CASSEQGVEAFF. The CDR3 DNA is TGTGCCAGCAGTGAACAGGGGGTTGAAGCTTTCTTT.

The chain combines TRBV7-2 with TRBJ1-5; the D is unclear. With 0 bases removed from V and 5 bases from J, the gap between germline ends came to 20 bases. Germline loops: CDR1 SGHTA, CDR2 FQGNSA. This CDR3 spans 18 amino acids. CDR3: CASSLALSPGQTHQPQHF. In DNA, the CDR3 is TGTGCCAGCAGCTTAGCACTAAGCCCCGGGCAGACTCATCAGCCCCAGCATTTT.

The chain couples TRBV9 to TRBJ2-7; D gene uncertain. The germline V gene has CDR1 SGDLS and CDR2 YYNGEE. Trimming took 1 base from V and 5 from J, leaving 16 bases between them. The CDR3 has 15 amino acids. The CDR3: CASSVSGNPSHEQYF. The CDR3 region has the DNA TGTGCCAGCAGCGTAAGTGGCAATCCAAGCCACGAGCAGTACTTC.

This chain joins TRBV10-3 and TRBJ2-7; 9 bases align to TRBD1. This CDR3 is 15 amino acids long. Germline CDR1 reads ENHRY; CDR2 reads SYGVKD. The V and J ends lost 4 bases and 3 bases, in that order; junction bases with no gene match: 7. The CDR3 loop reads CAISAGTGYGYEQYF. The CDR3 nucleotides are TGTGCCATCAGTGCCGGGACAGGGTATGGCTACGAGCAGTACTTC.

The chain couples TRBV18 to TRBJ2-1; 12 bases line up with TRBD2. This CDR3 comprises 15 residues. Germline V CDR1 and CDR2: KGHSH, LQKENI. V shed 4 bases and J 2 bases; nucleotides not matched to a gene: 0. Written as DNA, the CDR3 is TGTGCCAGCTCACGGACTAGCGGGACCTACAATGAGCAGTTCTTC. It is translated as CASSRTSGTYNEQFF.

The rearrangement joins TRBV7-9 to TRBJ1-2; D is uncertain. The CDR3 spans 14 residues. Germline loops: CDR1 SEHNR, CDR2 FQNEAQ (reference sequence). V lost 2 bases and J 3 bases, leaving 10 bases between the germline ends. This CDR3 is CASSLMPKDYGYTF. The CDR3, as DNA: TGTGCCAGCAGCTTAATGCCGAAAGACTATGGCTACACCTTC.

V usage is TRBV5-6 and J usage is TRBJ2-4; TRBD2 aligns across 10 bases. CDR3 length: 15 amino acids. From germline, CDR1 is SGHDT and CDR2 YYEEEE. J was trimmed by 6 bases and V by 4 bases; bases with no gene match: 7. CDR3 sequence (DNA): TGTGCCAGCAGCCTCGGAAAGCGGGGGGGAAACATTCAGTACTTC. Translated, it gives CASSLGKRGGNIQYF.

CDR3 loop: CAIARDSTDTQYF. The CDR3 DNA reads as TGTGCCATCGCCAGGGATAGCACAGATACGCAGTATTTT. The V gene is TRBV10-3, the J gene TRBJ2-3; perhaps TRBD1 as D (5 bases). The CDR3 is made up of 13 amino acids. The ends were cut back, 8 bases at V and 0 bases at J, with 9 bases in the middle. Per the germline V gene, CDR1 is ENHRY and CDR2 is SYGVKD.

The gene calls are TRBV7-8 and TRBJ1-1, with 7 bases aligning to TRBD1. Germline CDR1 and CDR2: SGHVS and FQNEAQ. The CDR3 consists of 14 residues. V lost 7 bases, J lost 0 bases, and 5 bases stayed unmatched. The CDR3 DNA follows: TGTGCCAGCAACCTGGACAGGCTGAACACTGAAGCTTTCTTT. This codes for CASNLDRLNTEAFF. The full variable domain, rest sourced from reference TRBV7-8 and TRBJ1-1, is GAGVSQSPRYKVAKRGQDVALRCDPISGHVSLFWYQQALGQGPEFLTYFQNEAQLDKSGLPSDRFFAERPEGSVSTLKIQRTQQEDSAVYLCASNLDRLNTEAFFGQGTRLTVV.

The chain couples TRBV7-9 to TRBJ1-1; D is unclear. Per the germline V gene, CDR1 is SEHNR and CDR2 is FQNEAQ (reference sequence). The V end was cut by 2 bases, the J end by 1 base, with 17 bases between. The CDR3 is 17 amino acids. The CDR3 sequence: CASSLNGHQASNTEAFF. The CDR3 nucleotides are TGTGCCAGCAGCTTAAATGGGCACCAAGCCTCGAACACTGAAGCTTTCTTT.

This clone occurred a few times. The J gene is TRBJ1-6, the V gene TRBV2, with 7 bases fitting TRBD1. V shed 2 bases and J 5 bases; nucleotides not matched to a gene: 6. Germline CDR1 reads SNHLY; CDR2 reads FYNNEI. The CDR3 runs 16 residues. The CDR3 coding sequence is TGTGCCAGCAGTGAACAGGGACAGCTAAATAATTCACCCCTCCACTTT. Translation: CASSEQGQLNNSPLHF.

This clone was recorded once. The sample contains more than one DNA sequence encoding this CDR3. The chain joins TRBV19 to TRBJ1-1; TRBD1 agrees at 9 bases. This CDR3 has 14 amino acids. Germline-derived CDR1 and CDR2 are LNHDA and SQIVND (reference sequence). The trim removed 6 bases at V and 5 bases at J, leaving 7 bases unmatched. CDR3 loop: CASSRTGARTEAFF. In DNA form, the CDR3 reads TGTGCCAGTAGCAGGACAGGGGCGAGAACTGAAGCTTTCTTT. The entire variable domain, with the rest obtained from reference TRBV19 and TRBJ1-1, is as follows: DGGITQSPKYLFRKEGQNVTLSCEQNLNHDAMYWYRQDPGQGLRLIYYSQIVNDFQKGDIAEGYSVSREKKESFPLTVTSAQKNPTAFYLCASSRTGARTEAFFGQGTRLTVV.

The chain links TRBV4-2 to TRBJ2-3, with D possibly TRBD2 on 5 matching bases. V was pared by 0 bases and J by 3 bases, with 10 bases between. The length of the CDR3 is 15 residues. Germline assignment: CDR1 LGHNA and CDR2 YNFKEQ. CDR3 nucleotides: TGTGCCAGCAGCCAAGAAGAGGGTGTAACAGATACGCAGTATTTT. Translated, it gives CASSQEEGVTDTQYF.

This chain joins TRBV7-2 and TRBJ2-1; D call uncertain. This CDR3 is 16 amino acids long. V was shortened by 2 bases and J by 7 bases, with 18 bases between the two germline ends. CDR1 and CDR2 (germline): SGHTA, FQGNSA. The CDR3 protein is CASSLNGRHVRNEQFF. Here the CDR3 DNA reads TGTGCCAGCAGCTTAAACGGGCGACACGTCCGGAATGAGCAGTTCTTC.

This chain connects TRBV12-5 to TRBJ1-5; D is uncertain. Germline values: CDR1 LGHNT, CDR2 FRNRAP. V was clipped by 6 bases and J by 6 bases, with 12 bases between them. The CDR3 contains 13 residues. CDR3 nucleotide sequence: TGTGCTAGTGGCAACCGGGATAGTCAGCCCCAGCATTTT. Encoded protein: CASGNRDSQPQHF.

V usage is TRBV6-1 and J usage is TRBJ1-1; D not resolved. Germline loops: CDR1 MNHNS, CDR2 SASEGT. V lost 2 bases and J 0 bases, leaving 10 bases between the germline ends. The CDR3 has 15 residues. This CDR3 is CASSEYLAMNTEAFF. CDR3 DNA sequence: TGTGCCAGCAGTGAATATCTGGCTATGAACACTGAAGCTTTCTTT.

This chain uses TRBV27 with TRBJ2-2, with TRBD2 matching 11 bases. The length of the CDR3 is 16 residues. Germline CDR1 reads MNHEY; CDR2 reads SMNVEV (reference sequence). Trimming cost V 2 bases and J 7 bases; bases outside gene matches: 6. CDR3 in DNA: TGTGCCAGCAGTTTAAGGCTAGCGGGGGGTATCGGGGAGCTGTTTTTT. This sequence encodes CASSLRLAGGIGELFF.

This clone was found many times. The chain has TRBV10-3 and TRBJ2-7; possibly TRBD1 for D (6 bases). V shed 5 bases and J shed 4 bases, with 12 bases lying between them. CDR3 length: 13 amino acids. Per germline, CDR1 ENHRY and CDR2 SYGVKD. Written as DNA, the CDR3 is TGTGCCATCAGTATTAACAGGGATTACGAGCAGTACTTC. It encodes CAISINRDYEQYF.

This chain connects TRBV5-3 to TRBJ1-2; D is undetermined. TRBV5-3 is identified as an open reading frame with a role that is uncertain. This CDR3 is 17 amino acids long. The V and J ends lost 3 bases and 1 base respectively, with 19 bases between them. CDR3: CARSSSFWSSDNYGYTF. In nucleotides, the CDR3 is TGTGCCAGAAGCTCCTCCTTTTGGAGTAGTGATAACTATGGCTACACCTTC.

This chain links TRBV5-6 with TRBJ1-6, with a possible D match to TRBD1 (6 bases). This CDR3 region has 16 residues. V was clipped by 4 bases and J by 1 base, with 12 bases between them. CDR1 and CDR2 from the germline V gene are SGHDT and YYEEEE. CDR3 bases: TGTGCCAGCAGCCAAAACAGGGTTTCCTATAATTCACCCCTCCACTTT. This sequence encodes CASSQNRVSYNSPLHF.